The 12 T cell receptor beta chains given below trace back to one sample, sequenced in a study of shared clonotypes between healthy human individuals. TCRdb's table, derived via immunoSEQ multiplex PCR, lists solely in-frame clones and lacks some. This table holds 450,000 to 500,000 clones, about 72% found once. The material sequenced was PBMCs. Receptors originate from a woman aged 40 to 50 in good health. Some clones in this sample may be carry-over from other donors' samples.

The rearrangement links TRBV29-1 to TRBJ1-2; D ambiguous. Per germline, CDR1 SQVTM and CDR2 ANQGSEA. Trimming left V 4 bases short and J 1 base short, with 4 bases between. There are 11 residues in the CDR3. This chain's CDR3 is CSVGFNYGYTF. The CDR3 coding sequence is TGCAGCGTTGGGTTTAACTATGGCTACACCTTC. The full variable domain, its missing parts supplied by reference TRBV29-1 and TRBJ1-2, is SAVISQKPSRDICQRGTSLTIQCQVDSQVTMMFWYRQQPGQSLTLIATANQGSEATYESGFVIDKFPISRPNLTFSTLTVSNMSPEDSSIYLCSVGFNYGYTFGSGTRLTVV.

This chain uses TRBV9 with TRBJ1-2; 9 bases match TRBD1. In germline, CDR1 is SGDLS, CDR2 YYNGEE. The CDR3 covers 15 residues. Trimming at V came to 1 base and at J to 8 bases, leaving 9 bases not matched to a gene. The chain's CDR3 is CASSVRAGQGSGYTF. The CDR3 coding sequence is TGTGCCAGCAGCGTAAGGGCGGGACAGGGTTCCGGCTACACCTTC. Using reference TRBV9 and TRBJ1-2 for the parts outside the CDR3, the full variable domain is DSGVTQTPKHLITATGQRVTLRCSPRSGDLSVYWYQQSLDQGLQFLIQYYNGEERAKGNILERFSAQQFPDLHSELNLSSLELGDSALYFCASSVRAGQGSGYTFGSGTRLTVV.

The chain couples TRBV4-1 to TRBJ2-7; a possible D gene is TRBD2 (5 bases). Between the trimmed V and J ends, which lost 1 base and 3 bases, there was a span of 7 bases. Germline CDR1 is MGHRA and CDR2 is YSYEKL. This CDR3 region has 13 residues. This CDR3 is CASSQAGNYEQYF. In DNA, the CDR3 is TGCGCCAGCAGCCAAGCGGGGAACTACGAGCAGTACTTC.

The rearrangement joins TRBV7-2 to TRBJ2-5; D is uncertain. The CDR3 loop spans 13 amino acids. V was shortened by 8 bases and J by 2 bases, with 12 bases between the two germline ends. Germline V gene sequence: CDR1 SGHTA, CDR2 FQGNSA. As DNA, the CDR3 is TGTGCCAGCGGTCGGCAGACTCAAGAGACCCAGTACTTC. It is translated as CASGRQTQETQYF.

The CDR3 DNA sequence: TGTGCCAGCAGCTCAACGACACGGGAGGAGAAGACCCAGTACTTC. Translation: CASSSTTREEKTQYF. The chain couples TRBV5-6 to TRBJ2-5, with 7 nucleotides matching TRBD2. The germline V gene encodes CDR1 SGHDT and CDR2 YYEEEE. The CDR3 is 15 residues long. Trimming removed 3 bases from V and 6 bases from J; junction bases left unmatched: 11. Drawing the rest from reference TRBV5-6 and TRBJ2-5, the complete variable domain is DAGVTQSPTHLIKTRGQQVTLRCSPKSGHDTVSWYQQALGQGPQFIFQYYEEEERQRGNFPDRFSGHQFPNYSSELNVNALLLGDSALYLCASSSTTREEKTQYFGPGTRLLVL.

This clone appeared once. The gene calls are TRBV7-3 and TRBJ2-5; TRBD2 might be the D (5 bases). Germline V lookup: CDR1 SGHTA, CDR2 FQGTGA. The CDR3 consists of 13 residues. Trimming took off 5 bases at V and 5 bases at J, with 12 bases between the two ends. CDR3 loop: CASSRGGRETQYF. The CDR3 nucleotides read TGTGCCAGCAGCCGCGGAGGCCGGGAGACCCAGTACTTC.

The chain recombines TRBV7-3 with TRBJ2-7; 8 bases agree with TRBD1. Germline V gives CDR1 SGHTA, CDR2 FQGTGA. This CDR3 is 14 amino acids long. V lost 5 bases to trimming and J lost 2 bases; unmatched junction nucleotides: 5. The CDR3 loop is CASSPQGGTYEQYF. The DNA for the CDR3 is TGTGCCAGCAGCCCACAGGGGGGTACCTACGAGCAGTACTTC.

V is TRBV6-1 and J is TRBJ1-1; D is ambiguous. V lost 7 bases and J 0 bases, leaving 9 bases between the germline ends. CDR3 length equals 13 residues. CDR1 is MNHNS, CDR2 SASEGT, per germline. CDR3 DNA sequence: TGTGCCAGCATTCGGCCAGTGAACACTGAAGCTTTCTTT. It translates to CASIRPVNTEAFF.

As concerns this clone: This could be a read error, since a much larger clone is one nucleotide away. Different DNA sequences within this sample yield the same CDR3. CDR3 sequence: CASSLQGSYEQYF. The CDR3 region has the DNA TGTGCCAGCAGCTTACAGGGTTCCTACGAGCAGTACTTC. This chain joins TRBV11-2 and TRBJ2-7, with D tentatively TRBD1 (5 bases). CDR1 is SGHAT and CDR2 is FQNNGV in the germline V gene. The CDR3 is 13 residues long. V lost 2 bases and J lost 1, with 6 bases in between.

This chain uses TRBV5-1 with TRBJ2-7; D is unresolved. V lost 3 bases and J 3 bases, leaving 16 bases between the germline ends. This CDR3 is 15 amino acids long. Germline V gene sequence: CDR1 SGHRS, CDR2 YFSETQ. In DNA form, the CDR3 reads TGCGCCAGCAGCTCCCAACCTCGAGGAGACTACGAGCAGTACTTC. This sequence encodes CASSSQPRGDYEQYF.

This clone has only one observation. A far more abundant clone sits one base away, making this likely a read error. This chain joins TRBV7-2 and TRBJ2-7; TRBD2 aligns across 8 bases. The CDR3 is made up of 14 amino acids. Trimming removed 4 bases from V and 3 bases from J; junction bases left unmatched: 5. Per the germline V gene, CDR1 is SGHTA and CDR2 is FQGNSA. The CDR3 loop reads CASSSPGTSYEQYF. DNA of the CDR3: TGTGCCAGCAGCTCACCCGGGACTAGCTACGAGCAGTACTTC.

This clone was observed many times. This chain joins TRBV28 and TRBJ1-1; 7 bases align to TRBD1. V was clipped by 1 base and J by 7 bases; unmatched bases: 3. CDR3 length: 13 amino acids. The germline V gene encodes CDR1 MDHEN and CDR2 SYDVKM. The CDR3 DNA sequence: TGTGCCAGCAGTTTATCCGGGACAGTTGAAGCTTTCTTT. It codes for CASSLSGTVEAFF.